The following is a T cell receptor (beta chain) sequence with its context. This clonotype was seen repeatedly, ten times or more. Its specific antigen is unknown. No much larger clone is present one base from it, and per-base qualities are unavailable. Patients with ophthalmopathy had moderately to severely active disease, with a Clinical Activity Score of 3 or more, a NOSPECS grade of 4 or more, and a disease duration of less than 3 months. Patients were excluded if they had other autoimmune diseases, uncontrolled infections, pregnancy or lactation. Clinical symptoms, serum thyroxine, TRAb, thyroid ultrasound and orbital computed tomography formed the basis of the diagnosis. Using Ficoll-Paque density gradient centrifugation, PBMCs were isolated from 9 to 10 ml of fresh peripheral blood. Total RNA was extracted with Trizol reagent and quality-checked on an Agilent 2100 Bioanalyzer. For repertoire sequencing, the TCR beta CDR3 regions were amplified from RNA transcripts. The first round was an RT-PCR using HTBI primers with the Qiagen OneStep RT-PCR kit, and this first round was followed by a second-round multiplex PCR, then size selection and purification. Sequencing of the libraries was carried out on an Illumina HiSeq2000 in paired-end mode with 100 bp reads. From the authors' description of their analysis: SOAPnuke was used to process the reads, removing any read that contained adapters or uncalled bases, had a mean Phred below 15, or lacked an exact match to the constant primer or identifier. COPE v1.2.5 was used to merge high-quality paired reads. Each unique nucleotide sequence was treated as a clonotype, and MiTCR v1.1 was used to align the clonotypes to the IMGT TRB V, D and J references. Analysis was restricted to V-J combinations with a frequency above 0.0001, which covered about 99% of repertoires. For each V-J combination, a TCR clonal expansion and chaos score was defined as the ratio of F50 clonal expansion to chaos observed in the TCRdist matrix. Welch's t-statistics and random forest were used to narrow the features down to 10 to 15 V-J combinations, which were then fed into a naive Bayes classifier. The similarity between thyroid and blood repertoires was quantified using the Morisita-Horn index. TCRdb cleaned the public reads at Q25 with fastp, built clones with MiXCR and kept in-frame beta chains. CDR3 protein duplicates are merged, each entry listing the most common genes and DNA. TCRdb's processing, not the study's, gives the V and J calls here. The sample table lists some 400,000 distinct CDR3 sequences, approximately 20% of them with a count of one. The ten largest clonotypes hold 1.6% of the sample.

Based on the germline V gene, the CDR1 and CDR2 sequences are SGHVS and FQNEAQ. Clipping removes 5 bases from V and 3 bases from J, with 15 as the unmatched junction base count. The CDR3 has 17 amino acids, counting the end cysteine and phenylalanine. The retained sequence is limited to the CDR3, 51 bases, with the frame set at the first base. This entry comes from a study of Graves' ophthalmopathy and Graves' hyperthyroidism (dated by TCRdb to about 2018). General notes on the study: Peripheral blood was collected before any treatment was given, at the time of initial diagnosis. TCR beta repertoire signatures were used to distinguish Graves' ophthalmopathy from Graves' hyperthyroidism and to predict progression to ophthalmopathy. In total, under 150 blood samples were TCR-sequenced: roughly 45 ophthalmopathy, some 72 hyperthyroidism and roughly 17 hyperthyroidism-to-ophthalmopathy patients. To explore V-J signatures that distinguish ophthalmopathy from hyperthyroidism, a discovery set of about a hundred patients was enrolled, made up of around 44 with ophthalmopathy and 55 to 65 with stable hyperthyroidism. The independent validation cohort included some 19 hyperthyroidism patients plus 17 patients who later progressed from hyperthyroidism to ophthalmopathy. T-cell repertoires of thyroid tissue and blood were compared in 5 or 6 hyperthyroidism patients. Following sampling, methimazole starting at 30 mg daily was administered to hyperthyroidism patients, and high-dose intravenous methylprednisolone was administered to ophthalmopathy patients. The 100 or so discovery patients were divided at random into training and test sets in a 7:3 ratio.

Results and caveats for the whole study, not just this receptor: In validation, the model predicted ophthalmopathy progression with more than 70% sensitivity and approximately 75% specificity; roughly 11 predicted patients were CT-confirmed with GO in a median of 6.5 months. Sample size was not statistically predetermined, and group allocation was not concealed from the investigators. Most expanded thyroid clonotypes with frequency above 0.001 were also detected in blood, suggesting blood repertoires may reflect the thyroid immune response. Ophthalmopathy was separated from stable hyperthyroidism by the 13-signature model with about 85% sensitivity and 81.08% specificity in cross-validation and with 80%/75% in the test set.

The sequenced sample was peripheral blood. This receptor was identified in a woman in her late teens or twenties with Graves' ophthalmopathy. Donor details come from another sample of the same person, matched by shared clones. The chain employs TRBV7-8 and TRBJ2-7; TRBD2 aligns with 8 central bases. This receptor has the CDR3 CASSPAGGGAIIYEQYF. The sequence in DNA is TGTGCCAGCAGCCCAGCCGGGGGGGGCGCGATTATCTACGAGCAGTACTTC. The variable domain in full, with residues beyond the CDR3 obtained from the reference TRBV7-8 and TRBJ2-7 genes, is GAGVSQSPRYKVAKRGQDVALRCDPISGHVSLFWYQQALGQGPEFLTYFQNEAQLDKSGLPSDRFFAERPEGSVSTLKIQRTQQEDSAVYLCASSPAGGGAIIYEQYFGPGTRLTVT.